These 22 T cell receptor beta chains came from one sample sequenced in a study of T cells after yellow fever vaccination. TCRdb reanalysed the 5' RACE reads using MiXCR and keeps one entry per CDR3 protein. The repertoire holds roughly 250,000 distinct CDR3 sequences, with roughly 13% as singletons. The specimen was CD4+ T cells sorted from PBMCs, collected 45 days after the yellow fever booster vaccination. These receptors were taken from a man aged 25 to 45 who received the YFV17D yellow fever vaccine.

The table lists this clonotype with many counts. The CDR3 loop is CASSLGEDTQYF. Here the CDR3 DNA reads TGTGCCAGCAGCTTGGGGGAAGATACGCAGTATTTT. The chain uses TRBV5-4 and TRBJ2-3; D not certain. Trimming took 0 bases from V and 5 from J, leaving 4 bases between them. The length of the CDR3 is 12 residues. The germline gives CDR1 SGHNT, CDR2 YYREEE (reference sequence). The whole variable domain, remainder taken from reference TRBV5-4 and TRBJ2-3, is ETGVTQSPTHLIKTRGQQVTLRCSSQSGHNTVSWYQQALGQGPQFIFQYYREEENGRGNFPPRFSGLQFPNYSSELNVNALELDDSALYLCASSLGEDTQYFGPGTRLTVL.

This clonotype was observed a few times. V gene TRBV5-1 combines with J gene TRBJ2-5; D is possibly TRBD1 (6 bases). Trimming took 1 base from V and 1 from J, leaving 8 bases between them. The CDR3 totals 14 residues. Germline CDR1 is SGHRS and CDR2 is YFSETQ. This chain's CDR3 is CASSLNRVQETQYF. For the CDR3, the DNA is TGCGCCAGCAGCTTGAACAGGGTCCAAGAGACCCAGTACTTC.

CDR3 amino acids: CASSSNPEPSYNEQFF. In nucleotides, the CDR3 is TGTGCCAGCAGCTCGAACCCAGAGCCGTCCTACAATGAGCAGTTCTTC. The chain uses TRBV9 and TRBJ2-1; D is unclear. The V and J ends lost 4 bases and 1 base respectively, with 15 bases between them. Germline values: CDR1 SGDLS, CDR2 YYNGEE. The CDR3 extends over 16 amino acids.

The V gene is TRBV12-3 or TRBV12-4, the J gene TRBJ1-4; D is undetermined. The CDR3 is 13 amino acids. V dropped 4 bases and J dropped 8 bases, with 11 bases sitting between them. The CDR3 DNA is TGTGCCAGCAGTTCTTGGGTGGTGGAAAAACTGTTTTTT. Protein sequence: CASSSWVVEKLFF.

This clonotype was seen only a few times. This CDR3 reads CASSLWGAVGYNEQFF. The CDR3 DNA sequence: TGCGCCAGCAGCTTGTGGGGGGCAGTAGGCTACAATGAGCAGTTCTTC. This rearrangement joins TRBV5-1 to TRBJ2-1; D may be TRBD1 or TRBD2 (6 bases each). Trimming left V 1 base short and J 3 bases short, with 14 bases between. Germline-derived CDR1 and CDR2 are SGHRS and YFSETQ. This CDR3 has 16 amino acids. Drawing the rest from reference TRBV5-1 and TRBJ2-1, the complete variable domain is KAGVTQTPRYLIKTRGQQVTLSCSPISGHRSVSWYQQTPGQGLQFLFEYFSETQRNKGNFPGRFSGRQFSNSRSEMNVSTLELGDSALYLCASSLWGAVGYNEQFFGPGTRLTVL.

The gene calls are TRBV6-2 or TRBV6-3 and TRBJ2-7, with D uncertain. The V end lost 4 bases, the J end lost 7 bases, and 17 bases lay between the germline ends. Per the germline V gene, CDR1 is MNHEY and CDR2 is SVGEGT. This CDR3 spans 14 amino acids. CDR3: CASSFGLQSGEQYF. CDR3 coding DNA: TGTGCCAGCAGTTTTGGATTGCAGTCTGGGGAGCAGTACTTC.

The chain is built from TRBV6-2 or TRBV6-3 and TRBJ1-1; D is uncertain. CDR1 and CDR2 (germline): MNHEY, SVGEGT. Trimming stripped 4 bases from V and 5 bases from J, with 14 bases between. The CDR3 has 14 amino acids. The CDR3 reads CASSSPAGKTEAFF. CDR3 nucleotides: TGTGCCAGCAGTTCGCCGGCGGGCAAGACTGAAGCTTTCTTT.

This clonotype has just a few counts. The rearrangement uses TRBV29-1 and TRBJ2-1; TRBD2 matches 16 bases. The CDR3 extends over 16 amino acids. V lost 5 bases, J lost 7 bases, and 8 bases stayed unmatched. The germline gives CDR1 SQVTM, CDR2 ANQGSEA. The CDR3 protein is CSVMSPGLAGGNEQFF. CDR3 DNA: TGCAGCGTTATGAGTCCGGGACTAGCGGGAGGGAATGAGCAGTTCTTC.

The chain links TRBV6-1 to TRBJ1-2; D call uncertain. Germline-derived CDR1 and CDR2 are MNHNS and SASEGT. This CDR3 is 14 amino acids long. Between the trimmed V and J ends, which lost 5 bases and 1 base, there was a span of 11 bases. DNA of the CDR3: TGTGCCAGCAGTAATGTTGGGATTAACTATGGCTACACCTTC. Its protein is CASSNVGINYGYTF.

This clonotype appeared many times. The gene calls are TRBV20-1 and TRBJ1-5; tentatively, D is TRBD1 (5 bases). V was cut by 3 bases and J by 3 bases, with 9 bases left in between. Germline V gene lookup returns CDR1 DFQATT and CDR2 SNEGSKA (reference sequence). The CDR3 covers 13 residues. CDR3 bases: TGCAGTGCTAGGGGGGACCTCAATCAGCCCCAGCATTTT. It codes for CSARGDLNQPQHF.

This clonotype was observed at least ten times. The V call is TRBV20-1, the J call TRBJ2-1; the D gene is possibly TRBD1 (7 bases). V dropped 6 bases and J dropped 7 bases, with 13 bases sitting between them. CDR1 is DFQATT and CDR2 is SNEGSKA in the germline V gene (reference sequence). The CDR3 is made up of 12 amino acids. CDR3 coding DNA: TGCAGTGCGGAACCAGGGGGGAATGAGCAGTTCTTC. Its translation: CSAEPGGNEQFF.

The CDR3 coding sequence is TGTGCCAGCAGCCCAGCCGGGGGGTCCATGGGGTTAATAGAGCAGTTCTTC. Translation: CASSPAGGSMGLIEQFF. V is TRBV7-2 and J is TRBJ2-1; 7 nucleotides align to TRBD2. CDR1 and CDR2 (germline): SGHTA, FQGNSA. V lost 5 bases and J lost 10; bases outside the gene matches: 20. The CDR3 covers 17 residues.

This chain links TRBV10-3 with TRBJ2-3, with D maybe TRBD2 (5 bases). The CDR3 extends over 15 amino acids. Germline CDR1 is ENHRY and CDR2 is SYGVKD. V was trimmed by 3 bases and J by 4 bases, leaving 14 bases between them. The CDR3 DNA is TGTGCCATCAGTGAAACGGCGGGTCCCGCAGATACGCAGTATTTT. Its translation: CAISETAGPADTQYF.

This clonotype was counted a few times. The V gene is TRBV7-6, the J gene TRBJ2-3, with unresolved D. Germline V gene lookup returns CDR1 SGHVS and CDR2 FNYEAQ. This CDR3 contains 14 residues. V lost 5 bases, J lost 4 bases, and 13 bases lay in between. CDR3 sequence reads: CASSLLSAADTQYF. CDR3 sequence (DNA): TGTGCCAGCAGCCTATTATCGGCCGCAGATACGCAGTATTTT.

This clonotype showed up just a few times. The chain couples TRBV9 to TRBJ1-6; 8 nucleotides line up with TRBD1. CDR1 and CDR2 (germline): SGDLS, YYNGEE. The CDR3 totals 15 residues. Losses at the gene ends were 4 bases for V and 9 bases for J; bases not matched to a gene: 9. CDR3 amino acids: CASSPGLDRASPLHF. The CDR3 nucleotides are TGTGCCAGCAGCCCAGGTTTGGACAGGGCTTCACCCCTCCACTTT. The full variable domain, rest sourced from reference TRBV9 and TRBJ1-6, is DSGVTQTPKHLITATGQRVTLRCSPRSGDLSVYWYQQSLDQGLQFLIQYYNGEERAKGNILERFSAQQFPDLHSELNLSSLELGDSALYFCASSPGLDRASPLHFGNGTRLTVT.

The J gene is TRBJ1-1, the V gene TRBV5-1; 9 bases line up with TRBD1. Germline-derived CDR1 and CDR2 are SGHRS and YFSETQ. J gave up 3 bases and V 6 bases, and 3 bases lay outside the gene matches. CDR3 length: 13 residues. The CDR3 loop reads CASKWTGDTEAFF. CDR3 DNA: TGCGCCAGCAAATGGACAGGGGACACTGAAGCTTTCTTT.

V usage is TRBV20-1 and J usage is TRBJ2-5; D is possibly TRBD1 (6 bases). From germline, CDR1 is DFQATT and CDR2 SNEGSKA (reference sequence). The CDR3 has 14 amino acids. The V and J ends lost 6 bases and 2 bases respectively, with 16 bases between them. In nucleotides, the CDR3 is TGCAGTGCGCATCGAGCGGACAGACAAGAGACCCAGTACTTC. Translation: CSAHRADRQETQYF.

This clonotype was picked up a small number of times. The chain's CDR3 is CASSLELEQFF. The CDR3, as DNA: TGTGCCAGCAGCTTAGAGCTAGAGCAGTTCTTC. The V call is TRBV11-2, the J call TRBJ2-1, with D hard to call. Per the germline V gene, CDR1 is SGHAT and CDR2 is FQNNGV. V lost 0 bases, J lost 10 bases, and 4 bases lay in between. The CDR3 sequence is 11 residues long.

The chain uses TRBV10-3 and TRBJ1-4; unclear D gene. The germline V and J ends were trimmed by 4 bases and 5 bases, with 8 bases remaining between them. CDR3 length: 13 residues. Germline CDR1 and CDR2: ENHRY and SYGVKD. The CDR3 reads CAISGQANEKLFF. CDR3 sequence (DNA): TGTGCCATCAGTGGGCAAGCGAATGAAAAACTGTTTTTT.

This clonotype was seen a handful of times. The gene calls are TRBV20-1 and TRBJ1-2; no clear D gene. Per the germline V gene, CDR1 is DFQATT and CDR2 is SNEGSKA (reference sequence). The CDR3 runs 15 residues. Deletions cut 0 bases from V and 8 bases from J, with 19 bases between. The CDR3 is CSARDSGTGVPGYTF. The CDR3, as DNA: TGCAGTGCTAGAGATAGCGGCACCGGGGTCCCAGGCTACACCTTC.

CDR3 sequence: CASSYLRLGEVSYNEQFF. In nucleotides, the CDR3 is TGTGCCAGCAGTTACCTGAGGTTGGGGGAGGTATCCTACAATGAGCAGTTCTTC. This chain joins TRBV6-5 and TRBJ2-1, with a tentative D call TRBD2 (6 bases). The V gene's germline CDR1 is MNHEY and CDR2 SVGAGI. This CDR3 has 18 amino acids. V gave up 2 bases and J gave up 1 base, with 18 bases separating them.

The chain has TRBV7-8 and TRBJ1-4; possible D gene TRBD1, 6 bases. Germline lookup yields CDR1 SGHVS and CDR2 FQNEAQ. The germline V and J ends were trimmed by 3 bases and 5 bases, with 13 bases remaining between them. The CDR3 runs to 15 residues. CDR3 DNA: TGTGCCAGCAGCTTCTCCGGGACACGGAATGAAAAACTGTTTTTT. As protein: CASSFSGTRNEKLFF.